This T cell receptor beta chain is from a study of T cell changes during pregnancy in multiple sclerosis. The V gene lost 0 bases and the J gene lost 0 bases, with 9 bases spanning the gap. CDR1 is LGHNA and CDR2 is YNFKEQ in the germline V gene. The CDR3 is 15 amino acids. TCRdb's table, derived via immunoSEQ multiplex PCR, lists solely in-frame clones and lacks some. The data contain 60,000 to 65,000 clones, approximately 92% of them singletons. The chain joins TRBV4-2 to TRBJ2-7, with D possibly matching TRBD2 (5 bases). Sequences were derived from peripheral blood, sampled in the second trimester of pregnancy. This TCR was recovered from a female donor with multiple sclerosis, enrolled in a pregnancy study. The CDR3 region is CASSQESGSSYEQYF. The CDR3 DNA reads TGTGCCAGCAGCCAAGAAAGCGGCAGCTCCTACGAGCAGTACTTC.